The present TCR beta chain was sequenced within a study of T cell clones after liver transplantation. On the study more broadly: Immunosuppression withdrawal was tried within 2 years after liver transplantation in this trial. Subjects received no induction therapy and standard immunosuppression until randomization at 12-24 months post-transplant. Three of the eight recipients were HCV-positive; the rest had non-autoimmune, non-viral transplant indications. Study-level results: A larger donor-reactive than third-party decline suggested partial antigen-specific deletion.

V was pared by 4 bases and J by 8 bases, with 17 bases between. The CDR3 runs to 15 residues. In germline, CDR1 is MGHRA, CDR2 YSYEKL. To note about this clone: What it recognizes is unknown.

Repertoires were generated with immunoSEQ multiplex PCR, while TCRdb's copy carries only in-frame clones and drops some. The sample yields tens of thousands of clones, about 70% seen once. The chain combines TRBV4-1 with TRBJ1-4; D may be TRBD1 (5 bases). The TCR sequence derives from a human patient who received a liver transplant. Some T cells may originate from the graft donor. Source: CD4+ T cells from blood, taken at the 22-month timepoint. In nucleotides, the CDR3 is TGCGCCAGCAGCCGGAAAACGGGGGATGCGGAAAAACTGTTTTTT. Its translation: CASSRKTGDAEKLFF.